The rows below give T cell receptor beta chains drawn from one sample of a study of blood T cell repertoires in COVID-19. Profiled with immunoSEQ multiplex PCR; TCRdb holds only in-frame clones, not every one. Of some 97,000 clones in the sample, just over 85% were seen once. Sequences were obtained from PBMCs or T cells enriched from blood (not recorded which). These receptors all come from a woman between 50 and 59 years old who had recovered from COVID-19. CDR3s include the opening cysteine and the closing phenylalanine or tryptophan. D genes are given only for firm matches. Clone size is shown for a subset of rows, as once, few, many or a class of expanded clone.

cdr3_aa cdr3_nt d_call clone_size j_call v_call
CASSYSYRESSYEQYF TGTGCCAGCAGTTACTCGTACAGGGAAAGCTCCTACGAGCAGTACTTC NA few TRBJ2-7 TRBV6-5
CASSVEGGWGNTEAFF TGTGCCAGCAGCGTAGAAGGGGGCTGGGGGAACACTGAAGCTTTCTTT TRBD1 NA TRBJ1-1 TRBV9
CASRTRDSGNTIYF TGTGCCAGCCGAACCCGAGACTCTGGAAACACCATATATTTT NA NA TRBJ1-3 TRBV18
CASLGDSLGNTIYF TGTGCCAGCTTAGGGGACAGTCTTGGAAACACCATATATTTT TRBD1 once TRBJ1-3 TRBV28
CATQLGTIADTQYF TGTGCCACCCAGTTAGGGACAATTGCAGATACGCAGTATTTT NA NA TRBJ2-3 TRBV6-5
CASSYGIHEQFF TGTGCCAGCAGTTACGGGATCCATGAGCAGTTCTTC NA NA TRBJ2-1 TRBV27
CASSPDRDQPQHF TGTGCCAGCAGCCCGGACAGGGACCAGCCCCAGCATTTT TRBD1 few TRBJ1-5 TRBV3-1/TRBV3-2
CATSDYRQGEAFF TGTGCCACCAGTGATTACCGACAGGGTGAAGCTTTCTTT TRBD1 NA TRBJ1-1 TRBV24-1
CASSSGLAGTQETQYF TGTGCCAGCAGCTCGGGACTAGCGGGGACCCAAGAGACCCAGTACTTC TRBD2 many TRBJ2-5 TRBV11-2
CASSSGSNEQYF TGTGCCAGCAGTTCGGGATCTAACGAGCAGTACTTC NA NA TRBJ2-7 TRBV28
CASARRENTEAFF TGTGCCAGCGCCCGGCGGGAGAACACTGAAGCTTTCTTT NA NA TRBJ1-1 TRBV9
CASSRRQKPYGYTF TGTGCCAGCAGCCGCAGACAGAAACCCTATGGCTACACCTTC NA NA TRBJ1-2 TRBV3-1/TRBV3-2
CASSAEVRGRNQPQHF TGTGCCAGTAGTGCCGAAGTACGGGGTAGAAATCAGCCCCAGCATTTT NA NA TRBJ1-5 TRBV19
CASSLASGTGYGYTF TGTGCCAGCAGCTTAGCGTCGGGGACAGGCTATGGCTACACCTTC TRBD1 NA TRBJ1-2 TRBV7-2
CASREVGGKTEAFF TGTGCCAGCAGGGAAGTCGGCGGAAAGACTGAAGCTTTCTTT NA NA TRBJ1-1 TRBV27
CASSLSGGLNTEAFF TGTGCCAGCAGCCTCTCGGGGGGGCTTAACACTGAAGCTTTCTTT NA once TRBJ1-1 TRBV14
CASSIDGGGLRNEQFF TGTGCCAGTAGTATCGATGGGGGAGGGCTGAGGAATGAGCAGTTCTTC TRBD2 few TRBJ2-1 TRBV19
CASSSPTGNSREQFF TGTGCCAGCAGCTCCCCGACAGGGAATTCAAGAGAGCAGTTCTTC TRBD1 NA TRBJ2-1 TRBV7-9
CASSLAGTDMNTEAFF TGTGCCAGCAGCTTGGCCGGGACAGACATGAACACTGAAGCTTTCTTT TRBD1 NA TRBJ1-1 TRBV5-5
CASIGDRRSRDIQYF TGTGCCAGCATCGGGGACAGACGATCTCGGGACATTCAGTACTTC TRBD1 NA TRBJ2-4 TRBV28
CASSLKAGGRETQYF TGTGCCAGCAGCTTAAAGGCAGGGGGCCGGGAGACCCAGTACTTC TRBD1 NA TRBJ2-5 TRBV7-2
CASRSQWSTYEQYF TGCGCCAGCCGCTCACAGTGGTCGACCTACGAGCAGTACTTC NA NA TRBJ2-7 TRBV5-1
CASSEWTGMAETQYF TGTGCCAGCAGTGAATGGACAGGCATGGCAGAGACCCAGTACTTC TRBD1 NA TRBJ2-5 TRBV6-1
CASSSAGTGGYNEQFF TGTGCCAGCAGCTCGGCCGGGACAGGGGGCTACAATGAGCAGTTCTTC TRBD1 once TRBJ2-1 TRBV5-6
CASSLTGGGGNTIYF TGTGCCAGCAGCCTAACAGGGGGCGGAGGAAACACCATATATTTT TRBD1 NA TRBJ1-3 TRBV5-6
CSASRVTNEKLFF TGCAGTGCTAGTAGAGTGACTAATGAAAAACTGTTTTTT NA NA TRBJ1-4 TRBV20-1
CASSLGWFWGRVDGYTF TGTGCCAGCAGTTTGGGGTGGTTTTGGGGGCGCGTGGATGGCTACACCTTC NA NA TRBJ1-2 TRBV28
CASVPDTDTQYF TGTGCCAGCGTGCCAGACACAGATACGCAGTATTTT NA NA TRBJ2-3 TRBV6-5
CASSLTDLNTEAFF TGTGCCAGCAGCCTGACAGATCTGAACACTGAAGCTTTCTTT NA NA TRBJ1-1 TRBV7-3
CASSPAGEPNYGYTF TGTGCCAGCAGCCCCGCGGGGGAACCTAACTATGGCTACACCTTC NA NA TRBJ1-2 TRBV3-1/TRBV3-2
CASRRGLANPYEQYF TGTGCCAGTAGGCGGGGACTAGCGAATCCCTACGAGCAGTACTTC TRBD2 NA TRBJ2-7 TRBV19
CASSLGPDPRNEKLFF TGTGCCAGCAGCTTAGGGCCCGATCCAAGAAATGAAAAACTGTTTTTT NA NA TRBJ1-4 TRBV11-2
CASSLIRTSGVSYNEQFF TGTGCCAGCAGTTTAATCCGGACTAGCGGAGTCTCCTACAATGAGCAGTTCTTC TRBD2 NA TRBJ2-1 TRBV28
CASIPDRNTEAFF TGTGCCAGCATCCCGGACAGGAACACTGAAGCTTTCTTT NA NA TRBJ1-1 TRBV12-3/TRBV12-4
CASGDRGREEETQYF TGTGCCAGCGGGGACAGGGGGCGTGAGGAGGAGACCCAGTACTTC TRBD1 NA TRBJ2-5 TRBV11-2
CASSLSTSGGNEQYF TGTGCCAGCAGTTTATCGACTAGCGGGGGCAACGAGCAGTACTTC TRBD2 once TRBJ2-7 TRBV27
CATSAGGTDTQYF TGTGCCACCAGTGCGGGGGGAACAGATACGCAGTATTTT TRBD2 NA TRBJ2-3 TRBV24-1